The sequence of this T cell receptor (beta chain) was determined in a study of cytomegalovirus exposure and HLA in healthy donors. About the research overall: Earlier findings included 90 million to 120 million unique TCR beta sequences obtained from about 170 million T cells.

A word on this clone: Its specificity is not known.

Samples came from healthy bone marrow donors. 60 Vbeta and 13 Jbeta primers were used in PCR. Sequenced by immunoSEQ multiplex PCR; TCRdb stores in-frame clones only, minus some. The sample lists over 150,000 clones, about two thirds seen once, with 4.5% in the top ten. The CDR3 extends over 12 amino acids. Germline CDR1 and CDR2: GTSNPN and SVGIG (reference sequence). V was clipped by 4 bases and J by 6 bases; unmatched bases: 2. Study-wide findings and caveats: Most observed TCR sequences were rare, whereas some public TCRs were detected in many donors. Reports indicated that the classifier achieved high specificity and sensitivity in diagnosing cytomegalovirus status.

This receptor was identified in a woman younger than 30 in good health and CMV-seropositive. What was sequenced was PBMCs. V is TRBV30 and J is TRBJ2-2, with 7 bases matching TRBD2. CDR3 nucleotide sequence: TGTGCCTGGACAGGGAGGGCCGGGGAGCTGTTTTTT. This encodes CAWTGRAGELFF.